This T cell receptor (beta chain) was profiled in a study of cytotoxic CD8 clonotypes in ibrutinib-treated CLL. Study-level information: In all, about a dozen patients were relapsed/refractory, some 16 were treatment-naive and approximately 17 were IGHV unmutated.

A note on this clone: Its antigen is still unknown.

Whole-study results and caveats: On treatment, the uncommon public clonotypes contracted or remained stable.

The CDR3 runs to 20 residues. Trimming removed 3 bases from V and 0 bases from J; junction bases left unmatched: 16. Germline CDR1 and CDR2: MGHRA and YSYEKL. TCRdb keeps only in-frame clones here, not all; method: immunoSEQ multiplex PCR. Of about 140,000 clones in the sample, around 82% were seen once. The sequence came from a human donor with chronic lymphocytic leukemia. This chain uses TRBV4-1 with TRBJ2-3; 9 bases map to TRBD1. Material: PBMCs, obtained after 36 months of ibrutinib treatment. CDR3 sequence (DNA): TGCGCCAGCAGCCACTCCGGGACAGGGCCACCCGGGGCTAGCACAGATACGCAGTATTTT. Residues: CASSHSGTGPPGASTDTQYF.